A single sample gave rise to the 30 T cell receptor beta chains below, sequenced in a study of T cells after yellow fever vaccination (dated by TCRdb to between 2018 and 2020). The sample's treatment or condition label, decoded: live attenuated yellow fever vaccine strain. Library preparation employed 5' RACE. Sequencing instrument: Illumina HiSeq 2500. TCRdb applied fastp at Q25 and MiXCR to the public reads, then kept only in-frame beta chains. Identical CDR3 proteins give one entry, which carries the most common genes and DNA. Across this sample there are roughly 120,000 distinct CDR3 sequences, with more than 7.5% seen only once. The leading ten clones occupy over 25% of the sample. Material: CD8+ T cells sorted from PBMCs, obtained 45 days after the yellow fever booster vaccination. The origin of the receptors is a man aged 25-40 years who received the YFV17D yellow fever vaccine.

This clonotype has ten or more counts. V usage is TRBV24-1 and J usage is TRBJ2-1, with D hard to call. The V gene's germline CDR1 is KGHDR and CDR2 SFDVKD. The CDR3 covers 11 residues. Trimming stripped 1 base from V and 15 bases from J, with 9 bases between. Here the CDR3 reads CATSDFSGVFF. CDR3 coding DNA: TGTGCCACCAGTGATTTCTCTGGGGTGTTCTTC.

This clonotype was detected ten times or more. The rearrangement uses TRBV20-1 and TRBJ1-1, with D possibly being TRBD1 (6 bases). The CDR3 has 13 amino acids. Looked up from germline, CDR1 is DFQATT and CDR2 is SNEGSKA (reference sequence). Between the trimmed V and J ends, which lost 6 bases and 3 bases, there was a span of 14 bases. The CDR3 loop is CSARGGRDTEAFF. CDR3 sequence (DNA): TGCAGTGCCCGAGGGGGGCGCGACACTGAAGCTTTCTTT.

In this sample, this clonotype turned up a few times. The CDR3 region has the DNA TGTGCCAGCAGTTACTGGGACTATGACAATGAGCAGTTCTTC. This sequence encodes CASSYWDYDNEQFF. V is TRBV6-2 or TRBV6-3 and J is TRBJ2-1, with TRBD2 matching 7 bases. The V gene's germline CDR1 is MNHEY and CDR2 SVGEGT. The CDR3 length is 14 residues. V lost 1 base, J lost 5 bases, and 2 bases stayed unmatched.

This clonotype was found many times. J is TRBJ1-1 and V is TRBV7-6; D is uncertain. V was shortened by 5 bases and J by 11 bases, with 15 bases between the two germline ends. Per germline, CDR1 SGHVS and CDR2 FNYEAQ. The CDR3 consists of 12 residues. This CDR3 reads CASSLPPGAAFF. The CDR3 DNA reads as TGTGCCAGCAGCCTCCCCCCGGGAGCGGCTTTCTTT.

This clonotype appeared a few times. The CDR3 is CASSRSLDTQYF. The DNA for the CDR3 is TGTGCCAGCAGCCGATCTTTAGATACGCAGTATTTT. The chain has TRBV6-5 and TRBJ2-3; D remains ambiguous. Germline V gives CDR1 MNHEY, CDR2 SVGAGI. The CDR3 is 12 amino acids. The V and J ends lost 6 bases and 5 bases respectively, with 9 bases between them.

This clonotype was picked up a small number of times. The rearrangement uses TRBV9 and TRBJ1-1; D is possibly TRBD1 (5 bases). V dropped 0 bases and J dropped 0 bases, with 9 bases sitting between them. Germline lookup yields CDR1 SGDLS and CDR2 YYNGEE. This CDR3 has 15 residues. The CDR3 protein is CASSVGEGMNTEAFF. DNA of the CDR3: TGTGCCAGCAGCGTAGGTGAGGGGATGAACACTGAAGCTTTCTTT.

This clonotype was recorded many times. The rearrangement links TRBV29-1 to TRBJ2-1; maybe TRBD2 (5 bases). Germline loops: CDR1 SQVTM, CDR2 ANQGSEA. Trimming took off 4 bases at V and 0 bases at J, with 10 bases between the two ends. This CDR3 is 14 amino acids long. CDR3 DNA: TGCAGCGTTGTGGGTGGGAGCTCCTACAATGAGCAGTTCTTC. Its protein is CSVVGGSSYNEQFF.

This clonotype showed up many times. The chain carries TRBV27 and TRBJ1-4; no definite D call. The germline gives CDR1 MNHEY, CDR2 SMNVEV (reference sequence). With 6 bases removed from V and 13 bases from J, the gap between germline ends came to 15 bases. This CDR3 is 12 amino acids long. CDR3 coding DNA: TGTGCCAGCAGAAAAGGCCCTTGGGGACTGTTTTTT. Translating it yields CASRKGPWGLFF.

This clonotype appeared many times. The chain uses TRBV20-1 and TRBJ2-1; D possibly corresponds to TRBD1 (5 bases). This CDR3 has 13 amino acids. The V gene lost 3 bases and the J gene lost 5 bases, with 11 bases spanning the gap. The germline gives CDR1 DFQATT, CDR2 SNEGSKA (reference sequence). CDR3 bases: TGCAGTGCTAGGGGGCCTGCACACAATGAGCAGTTCTTC. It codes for CSARGPAHNEQFF.

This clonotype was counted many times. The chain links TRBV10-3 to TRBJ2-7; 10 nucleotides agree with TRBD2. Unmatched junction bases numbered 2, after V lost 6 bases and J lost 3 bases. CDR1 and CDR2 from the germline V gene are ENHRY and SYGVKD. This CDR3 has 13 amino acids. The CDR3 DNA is TGTGCCATCAGCACTAGCGGGATCTACGAGCAGTACTTC. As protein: CAISTSGIYEQYF.

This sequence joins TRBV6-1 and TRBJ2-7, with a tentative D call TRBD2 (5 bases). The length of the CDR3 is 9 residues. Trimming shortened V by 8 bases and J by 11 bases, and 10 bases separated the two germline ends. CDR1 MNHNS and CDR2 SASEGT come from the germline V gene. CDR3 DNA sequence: TGTGCCAGCCAAAACGGGGAGTACTTC. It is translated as CASQNGEYF.

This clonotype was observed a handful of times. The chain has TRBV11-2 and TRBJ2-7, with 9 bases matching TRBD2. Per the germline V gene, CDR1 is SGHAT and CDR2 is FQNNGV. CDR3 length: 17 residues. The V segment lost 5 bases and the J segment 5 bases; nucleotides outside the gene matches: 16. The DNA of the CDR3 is TGTGCCAGCAGCCCGCGACCCATTAGCGGGAGAGTCCACGAGCAGTACTTC. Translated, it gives CASSPRPISGRVHEQYF.

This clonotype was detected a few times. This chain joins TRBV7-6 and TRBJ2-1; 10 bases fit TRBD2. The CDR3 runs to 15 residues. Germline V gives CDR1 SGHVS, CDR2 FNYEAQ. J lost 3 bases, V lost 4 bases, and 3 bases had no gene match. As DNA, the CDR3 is TGTGCCAGCAGCTCCATAGCGGGAGGCTACAATGAGCAGTTCTTC. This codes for CASSSIAGGYNEQFF.

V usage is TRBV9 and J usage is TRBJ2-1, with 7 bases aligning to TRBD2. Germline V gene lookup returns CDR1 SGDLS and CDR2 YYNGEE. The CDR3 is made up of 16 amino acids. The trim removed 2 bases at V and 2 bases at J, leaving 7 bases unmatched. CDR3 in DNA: TGTGCCAGCAGCGTCACGTTGGCGGGAGCCTACAATGAGCAGTTCTTC. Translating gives CASSVTLAGAYNEQFF.

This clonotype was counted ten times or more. CDR3 in amino acids: CASSVGPEETQYF. CDR3 DNA: TGTGCCAGCAGCGTAGGCCCAGAAGAGACCCAGTACTTC. The gene calls are TRBV9 and TRBJ2-5; no clear D. V lost 0 bases and J lost 3, with 6 bases in between. The germline V gene encodes CDR1 SGDLS and CDR2 YYNGEE. CDR3 length equals 13 residues.

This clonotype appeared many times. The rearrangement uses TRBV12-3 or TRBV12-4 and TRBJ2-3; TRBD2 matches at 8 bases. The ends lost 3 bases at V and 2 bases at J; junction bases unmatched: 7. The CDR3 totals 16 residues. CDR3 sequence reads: CASSFPRAGDTDTQYF. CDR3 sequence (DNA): TGTGCCAGCAGTTTCCCCAGAGCGGGGGACACAGATACGCAGTATTTT.

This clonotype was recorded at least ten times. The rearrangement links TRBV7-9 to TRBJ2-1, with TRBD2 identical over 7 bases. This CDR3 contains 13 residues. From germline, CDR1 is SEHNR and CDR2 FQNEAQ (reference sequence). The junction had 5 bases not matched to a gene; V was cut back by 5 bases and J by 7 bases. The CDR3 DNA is TGTGCCAGCAGCCTCGCCGGGAGGAATGAGCAGTTCTTC. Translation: CASSLAGRNEQFF.

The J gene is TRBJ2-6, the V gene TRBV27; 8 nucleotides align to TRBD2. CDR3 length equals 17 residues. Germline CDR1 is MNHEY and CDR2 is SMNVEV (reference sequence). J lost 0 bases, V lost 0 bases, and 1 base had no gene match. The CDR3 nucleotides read TGTGCCAGCAGTTTATCCGGACTAGCCTCTGGGGCCAACGTCCTGACTTTC. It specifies CASSLSGLASGANVLTF.

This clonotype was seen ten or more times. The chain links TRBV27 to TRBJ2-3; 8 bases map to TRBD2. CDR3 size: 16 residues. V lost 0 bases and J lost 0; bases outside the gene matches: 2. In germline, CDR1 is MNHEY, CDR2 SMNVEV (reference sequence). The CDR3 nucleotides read TGTGCCAGCAGTTTATCGGCTAGCGGGAGCACAGATACGCAGTATTTT. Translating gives CASSLSASGSTDTQYF.

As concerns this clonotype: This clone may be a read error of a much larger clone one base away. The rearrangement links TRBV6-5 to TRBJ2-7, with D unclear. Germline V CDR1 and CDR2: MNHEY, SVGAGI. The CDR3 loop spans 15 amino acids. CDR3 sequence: CASSYSQQLLYEQNF. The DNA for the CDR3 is TGTGCCAGCAGTTACTCTCAACAGCTTCTCTACGAGCAGAACTTC.

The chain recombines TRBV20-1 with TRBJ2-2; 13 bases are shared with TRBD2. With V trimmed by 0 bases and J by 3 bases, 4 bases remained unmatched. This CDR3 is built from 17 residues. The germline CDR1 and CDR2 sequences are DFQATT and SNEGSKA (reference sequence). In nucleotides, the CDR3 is TGCAGTGCTAGAGACCGACTAGCGGGAGGATACACCGGGGAGCTGTTTTTT. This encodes CSARDRLAGGYTGELFF.

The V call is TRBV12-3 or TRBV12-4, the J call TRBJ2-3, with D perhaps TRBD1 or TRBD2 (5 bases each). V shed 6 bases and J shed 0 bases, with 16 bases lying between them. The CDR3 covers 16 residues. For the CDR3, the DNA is TGTGCCAGCAGCCCCGCCGGGACCTCTAGCACAGATACGCAGTATTTT. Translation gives CASSPAGTSSTDTQYF.

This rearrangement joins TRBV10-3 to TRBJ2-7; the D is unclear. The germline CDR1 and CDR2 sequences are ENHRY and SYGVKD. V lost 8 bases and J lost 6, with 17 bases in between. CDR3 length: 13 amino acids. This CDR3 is CAILDPRLGEQYF. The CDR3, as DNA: TGTGCCATCCTCGACCCGAGGTTGGGCGAGCAGTACTTC.

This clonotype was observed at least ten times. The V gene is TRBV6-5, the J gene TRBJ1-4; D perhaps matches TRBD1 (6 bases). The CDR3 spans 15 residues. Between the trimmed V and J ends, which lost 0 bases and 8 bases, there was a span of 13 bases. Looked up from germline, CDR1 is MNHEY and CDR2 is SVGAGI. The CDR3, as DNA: TGTGCCAGCAGTTACTCGACAGGTTTGGAGGAAAAACTGTTTTTT. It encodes CASSYSTGLEEKLFF.

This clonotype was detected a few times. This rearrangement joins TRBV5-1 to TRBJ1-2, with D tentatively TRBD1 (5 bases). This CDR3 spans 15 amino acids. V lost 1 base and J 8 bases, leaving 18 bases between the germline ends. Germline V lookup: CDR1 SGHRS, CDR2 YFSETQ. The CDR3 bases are TGCGCCAGCAGCTTGCAGGGACTCATAGATGGGGGCTACACCTTC. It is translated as CASSLQGLIDGGYTF. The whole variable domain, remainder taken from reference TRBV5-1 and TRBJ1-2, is KAGVTQTPRYLIKTRGQQVTLSCSPISGHRSVSWYQQTPGQGLQFLFEYFSETQRNKGNFPGRFSGRQFSNSRSEMNVSTLELGDSALYLCASSLQGLIDGGYTFGSGTRLTVV.

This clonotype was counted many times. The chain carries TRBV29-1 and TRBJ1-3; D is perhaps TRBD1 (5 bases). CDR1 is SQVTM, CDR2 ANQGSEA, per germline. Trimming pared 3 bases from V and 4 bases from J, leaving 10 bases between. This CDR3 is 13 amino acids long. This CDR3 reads CSVDAGIGNTIYF. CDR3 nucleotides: TGCAGCGTTGACGCAGGGATAGGAAACACCATATATTTT.

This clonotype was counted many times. The CDR3 region is CASTEGLAGASEQFF. The CDR3 coding sequence is TGTGCCAGCACCGAGGGACTAGCGGGAGCGAGTGAGCAGTTCTTC. The V and J genes are TRBV6-2 or TRBV6-3 and TRBJ2-1; 14 bases match TRBD2. V lost 7 bases to trimming and J lost 9 bases; unmatched junction nucleotides: 8. The CDR3 length is 15 residues. Germline assignment: CDR1 MNHEY and CDR2 SVGEGT.

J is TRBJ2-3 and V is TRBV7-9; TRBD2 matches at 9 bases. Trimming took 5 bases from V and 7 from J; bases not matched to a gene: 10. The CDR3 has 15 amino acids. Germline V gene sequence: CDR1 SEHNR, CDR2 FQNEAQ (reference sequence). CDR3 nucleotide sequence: TGTGCCAGCAGCCAAGTCTTAGCGGGAGTACATACGCAGTATTTT. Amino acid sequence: CASSQVLAGVHTQYF.

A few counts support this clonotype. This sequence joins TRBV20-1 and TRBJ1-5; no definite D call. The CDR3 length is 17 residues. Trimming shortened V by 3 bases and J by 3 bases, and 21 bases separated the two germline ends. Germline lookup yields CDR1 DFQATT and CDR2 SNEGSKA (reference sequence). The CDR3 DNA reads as TGCAGTGCTAGTGACCCCCACCTTCTAGAATCCAATCAGCCCCAGCATTTT. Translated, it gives CSASDPHLLESNQPQHF.

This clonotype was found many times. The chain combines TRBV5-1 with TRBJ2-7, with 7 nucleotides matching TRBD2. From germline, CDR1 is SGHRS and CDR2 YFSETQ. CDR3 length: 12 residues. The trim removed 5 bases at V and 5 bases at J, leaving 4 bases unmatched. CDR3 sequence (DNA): TGCGCCAGCAGGGCGGGAGCCCACGAGCAGTACTTC. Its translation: CASRAGAHEQYF.